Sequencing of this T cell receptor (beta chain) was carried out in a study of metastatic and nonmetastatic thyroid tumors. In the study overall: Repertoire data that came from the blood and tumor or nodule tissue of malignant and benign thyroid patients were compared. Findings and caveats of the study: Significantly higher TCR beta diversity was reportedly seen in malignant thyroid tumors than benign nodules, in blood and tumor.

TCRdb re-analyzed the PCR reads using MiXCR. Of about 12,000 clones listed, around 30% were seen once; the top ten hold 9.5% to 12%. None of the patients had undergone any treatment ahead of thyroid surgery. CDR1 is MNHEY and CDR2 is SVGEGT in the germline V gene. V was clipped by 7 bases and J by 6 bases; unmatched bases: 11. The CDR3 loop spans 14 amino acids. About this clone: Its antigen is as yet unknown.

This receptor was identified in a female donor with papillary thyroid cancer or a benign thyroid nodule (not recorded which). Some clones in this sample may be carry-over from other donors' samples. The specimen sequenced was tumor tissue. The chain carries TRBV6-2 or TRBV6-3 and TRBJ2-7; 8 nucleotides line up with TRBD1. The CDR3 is CASNEAGGFSEQYF. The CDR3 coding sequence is TGTGCCAGCAATGAGGCAGGGGGCTTCTCCGAGCAGTACTTC.